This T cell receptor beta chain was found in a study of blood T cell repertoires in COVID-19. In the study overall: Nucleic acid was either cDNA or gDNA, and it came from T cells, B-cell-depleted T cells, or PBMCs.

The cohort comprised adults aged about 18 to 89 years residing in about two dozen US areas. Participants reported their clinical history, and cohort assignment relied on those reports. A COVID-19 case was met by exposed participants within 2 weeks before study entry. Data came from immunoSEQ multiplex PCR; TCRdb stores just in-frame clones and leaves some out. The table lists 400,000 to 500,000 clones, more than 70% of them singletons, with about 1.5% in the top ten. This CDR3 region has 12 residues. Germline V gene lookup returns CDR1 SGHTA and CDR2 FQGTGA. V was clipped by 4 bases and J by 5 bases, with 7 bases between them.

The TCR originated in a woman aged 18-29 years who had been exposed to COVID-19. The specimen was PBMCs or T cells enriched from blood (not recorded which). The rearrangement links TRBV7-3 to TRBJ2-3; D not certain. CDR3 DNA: TGTGCCAGCAGCTCTACCGGAGATACGCAGTATTTT. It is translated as CASSSTGDTQYF. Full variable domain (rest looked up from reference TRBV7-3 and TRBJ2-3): GAGVSQTPSNKVTEKGKYVELRCDPISGHTALYWYRQSLGQGPEFLIYFQGTGAADDSGLPNDRFFAVRPEGSVSTLKIQRTERGDSAVYLCASSSTGDTQYFGPGTRLTVL.